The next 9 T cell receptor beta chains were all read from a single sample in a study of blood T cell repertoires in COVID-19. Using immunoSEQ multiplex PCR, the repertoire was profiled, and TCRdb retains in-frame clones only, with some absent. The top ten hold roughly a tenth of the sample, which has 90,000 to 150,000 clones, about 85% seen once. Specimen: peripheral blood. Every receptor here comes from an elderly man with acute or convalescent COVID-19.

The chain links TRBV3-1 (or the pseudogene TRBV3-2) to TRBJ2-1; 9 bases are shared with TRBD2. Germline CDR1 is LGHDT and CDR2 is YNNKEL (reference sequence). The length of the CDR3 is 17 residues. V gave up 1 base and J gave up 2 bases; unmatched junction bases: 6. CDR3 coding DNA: TGTGCCAGCAGCCAAGGGATCGGCGGGGGGGCCTACAATGAGCAGTTCTTC. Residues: CASSQGIGGGAYNEQFF.

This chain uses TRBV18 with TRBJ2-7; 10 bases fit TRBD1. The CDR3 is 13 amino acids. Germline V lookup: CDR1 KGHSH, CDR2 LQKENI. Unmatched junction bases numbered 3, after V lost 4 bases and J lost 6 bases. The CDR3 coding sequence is TGTGCCAGCTCACGACAGGGGGCTGGCGAGCAGTACTTC. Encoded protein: CASSRQGAGEQYF.

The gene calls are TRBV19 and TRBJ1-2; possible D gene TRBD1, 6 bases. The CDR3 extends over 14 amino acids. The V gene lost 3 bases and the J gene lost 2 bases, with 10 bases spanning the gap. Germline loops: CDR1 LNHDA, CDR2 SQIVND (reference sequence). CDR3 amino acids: CASSIRDTNYGYTF. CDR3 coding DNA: TGTGCCAGTAGTATCCGGGACACGAACTATGGCTACACCTTC.

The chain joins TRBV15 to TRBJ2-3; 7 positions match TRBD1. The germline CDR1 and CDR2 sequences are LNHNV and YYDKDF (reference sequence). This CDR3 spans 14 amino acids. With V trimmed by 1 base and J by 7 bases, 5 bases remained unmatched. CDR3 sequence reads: CATSRGAGGNTQYF. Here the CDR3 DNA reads TGTGCCACCAGCAGAGGGGCAGGGGGAAATACGCAGTATTTT. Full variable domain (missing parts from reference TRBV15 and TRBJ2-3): DAMVIQNPRYQVTQFGKPVTLSCSQTLNHNVMYWYQQKSSQAPKLLFHYYDKDFNNEADTPDNFQSRRPNTSFCFLDIRSPGLGDTAMYLCATSRGAGGNTQYFGPGTRLTVL.

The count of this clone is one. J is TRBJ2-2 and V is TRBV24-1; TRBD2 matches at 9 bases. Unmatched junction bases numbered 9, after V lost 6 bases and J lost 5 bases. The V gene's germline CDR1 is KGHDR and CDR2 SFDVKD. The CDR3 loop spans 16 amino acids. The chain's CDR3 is CATSPVAGVVTGELFF. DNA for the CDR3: TGTGCCACCAGTCCAGTAGCGGGAGTCGTAACCGGGGAGCTGTTTTTT.

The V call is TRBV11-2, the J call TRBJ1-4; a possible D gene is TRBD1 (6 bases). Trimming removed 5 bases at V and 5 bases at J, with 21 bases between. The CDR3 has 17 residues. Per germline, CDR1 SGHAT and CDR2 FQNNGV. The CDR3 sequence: CASSPGGGLRKNEKLFF. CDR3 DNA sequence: TGTGCCAGCAGCCCTGGGGGGGGGCTTAGGAAGAATGAAAAACTGTTTTTT.

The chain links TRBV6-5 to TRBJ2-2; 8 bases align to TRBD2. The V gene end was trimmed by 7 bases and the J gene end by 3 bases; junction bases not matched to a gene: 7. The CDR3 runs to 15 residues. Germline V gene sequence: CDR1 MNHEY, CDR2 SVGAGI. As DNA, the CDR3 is TGTGCCAGCATCCCGGGGGGGCGGGACACCGGGGAGCTGTTTTTT. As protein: CASIPGGRDTGELFF.

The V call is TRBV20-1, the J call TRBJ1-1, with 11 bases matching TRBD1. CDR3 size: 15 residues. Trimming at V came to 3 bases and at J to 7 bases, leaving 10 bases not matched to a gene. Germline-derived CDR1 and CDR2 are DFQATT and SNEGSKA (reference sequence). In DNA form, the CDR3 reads TGCAGTGCTAGTGAAACGGACAGGGGGCTATTTGAAGCTTTCTTT. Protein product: CSASETDRGLFEAFF.

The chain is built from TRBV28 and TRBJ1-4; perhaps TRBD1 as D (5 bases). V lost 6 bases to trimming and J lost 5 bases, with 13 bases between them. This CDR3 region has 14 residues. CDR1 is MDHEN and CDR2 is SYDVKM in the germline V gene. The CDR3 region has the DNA TGTGCCAGCAGCTTTCGGGGGATCAATGAAAAACTGTTTTTT. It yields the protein CASSFRGINEKLFF.